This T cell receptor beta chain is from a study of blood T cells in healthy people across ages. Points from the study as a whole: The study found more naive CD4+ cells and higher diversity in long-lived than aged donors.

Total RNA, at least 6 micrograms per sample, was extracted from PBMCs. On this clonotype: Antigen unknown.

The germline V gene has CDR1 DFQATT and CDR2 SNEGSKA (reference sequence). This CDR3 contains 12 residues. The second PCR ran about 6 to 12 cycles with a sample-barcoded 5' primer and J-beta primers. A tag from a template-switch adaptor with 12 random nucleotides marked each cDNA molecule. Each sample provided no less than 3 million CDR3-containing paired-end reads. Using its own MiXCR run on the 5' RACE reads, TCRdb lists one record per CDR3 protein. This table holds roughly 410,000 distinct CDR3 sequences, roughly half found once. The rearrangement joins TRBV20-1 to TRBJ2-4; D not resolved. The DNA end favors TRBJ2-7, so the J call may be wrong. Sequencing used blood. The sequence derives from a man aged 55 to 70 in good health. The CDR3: CSASGMSYEQYF. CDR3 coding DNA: TGCAGTGCTAGCGGAATGTCCTACGAGCAGTACTTC.